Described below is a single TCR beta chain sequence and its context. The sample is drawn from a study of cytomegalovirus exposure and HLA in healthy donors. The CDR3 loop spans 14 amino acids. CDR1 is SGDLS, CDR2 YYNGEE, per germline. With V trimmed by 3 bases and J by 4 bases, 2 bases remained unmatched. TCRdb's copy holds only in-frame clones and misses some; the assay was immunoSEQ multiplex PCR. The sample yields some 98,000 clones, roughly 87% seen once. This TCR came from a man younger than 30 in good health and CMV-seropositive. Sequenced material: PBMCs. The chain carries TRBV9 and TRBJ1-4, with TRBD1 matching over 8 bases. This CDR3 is CASSGGTGNEKLFF. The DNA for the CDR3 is TGTGCCAGCAGCGGTGGGACAGGTAATGAAAAACTGTTTTTT.